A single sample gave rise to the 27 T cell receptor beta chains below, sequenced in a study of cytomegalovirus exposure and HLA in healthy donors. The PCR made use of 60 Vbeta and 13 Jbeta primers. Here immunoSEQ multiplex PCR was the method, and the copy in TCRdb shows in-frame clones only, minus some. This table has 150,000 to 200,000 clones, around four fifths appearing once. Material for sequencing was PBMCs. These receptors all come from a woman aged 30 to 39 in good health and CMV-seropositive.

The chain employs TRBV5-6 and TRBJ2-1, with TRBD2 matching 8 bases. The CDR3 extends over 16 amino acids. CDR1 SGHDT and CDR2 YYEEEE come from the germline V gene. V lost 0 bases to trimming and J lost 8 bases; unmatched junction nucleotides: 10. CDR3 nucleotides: TGTGCCAGCAGCTTGGCCGAGGGACTAGAGGGTGATGAGCAGTTCTTC. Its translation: CASSLAEGLEGDEQFF.

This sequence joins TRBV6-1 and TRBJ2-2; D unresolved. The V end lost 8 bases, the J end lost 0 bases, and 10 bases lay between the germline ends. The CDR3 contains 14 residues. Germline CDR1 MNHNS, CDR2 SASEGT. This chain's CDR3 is CASQSRPNTGELFF. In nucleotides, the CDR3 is TGTGCCAGCCAATCGAGGCCGAACACCGGGGAGCTGTTTTTT.

This CDR3 is CASSVSPAGQGGNTIYF. The CDR3 DNA reads TGTGCCAGCAGCGTAAGCCCCGCGGGACAGGGGGGAAACACCATATATTTT. The rearrangement joins TRBV9 to TRBJ1-3, with 10 bases that match TRBD1. V lost 1 base to trimming and J lost 4 bases; unmatched junction nucleotides: 8. Germline V gene lookup returns CDR1 SGDLS and CDR2 YYNGEE. The length of the CDR3 is 17 residues.

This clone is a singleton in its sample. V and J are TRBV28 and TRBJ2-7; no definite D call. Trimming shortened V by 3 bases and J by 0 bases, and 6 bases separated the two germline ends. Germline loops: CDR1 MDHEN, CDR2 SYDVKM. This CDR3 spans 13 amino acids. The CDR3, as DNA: TGTGCCAGCAGTTTTGGCAACTCCTACGAGCAGTACTTC. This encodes CASSFGNSYEQYF.

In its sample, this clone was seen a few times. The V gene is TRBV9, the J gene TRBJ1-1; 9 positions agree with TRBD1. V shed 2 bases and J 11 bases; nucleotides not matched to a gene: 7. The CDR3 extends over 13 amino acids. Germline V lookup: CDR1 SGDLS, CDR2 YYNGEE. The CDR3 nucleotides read TGTGCCAGCAGCGTGCATCCGGACAGGGGTGCTTTCTTT. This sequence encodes CASSVHPDRGAFF. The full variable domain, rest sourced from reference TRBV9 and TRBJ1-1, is DSGVTQTPKHLITATGQRVTLRCSPRSGDLSVYWYQQSLDQGLQFLIQYYNGEERAKGNILERFSAQQFPDLHSELNLSSLELGDSALYFCASSVHPDRGAFFGQGTRLTVV.

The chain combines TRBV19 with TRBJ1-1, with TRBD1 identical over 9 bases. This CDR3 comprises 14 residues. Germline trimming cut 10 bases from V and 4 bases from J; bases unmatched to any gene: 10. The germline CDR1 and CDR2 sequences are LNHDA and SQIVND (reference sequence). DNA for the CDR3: TGTGCCACCAGCCCCGGGACAGGGAGCACTGAAGCTTTCTTT. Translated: CATSPGTGSTEAFF.

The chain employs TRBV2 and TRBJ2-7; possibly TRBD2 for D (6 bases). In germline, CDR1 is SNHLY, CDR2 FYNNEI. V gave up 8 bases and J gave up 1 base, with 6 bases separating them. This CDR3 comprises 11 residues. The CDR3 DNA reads TGTGCCAGCGGGACTTCCTACGAGCAGTACTTC. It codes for CASGTSYEQYF.

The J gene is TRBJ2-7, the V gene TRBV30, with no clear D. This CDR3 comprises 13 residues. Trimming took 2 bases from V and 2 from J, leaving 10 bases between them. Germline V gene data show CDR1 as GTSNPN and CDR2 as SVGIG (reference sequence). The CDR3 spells CAWSFEVTYEQYF. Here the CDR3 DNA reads TGTGCCTGGAGTTTCGAGGTTACCTACGAGCAGTACTTC.

CDR3 DNA: TGCGCCAGCTTTGGGGCCCCGGGAGATGGTACAGATACGCAGTATTTT. This translates into CASFGAPGDGTDTQYF. The chain employs TRBV5-1 and TRBJ2-3; TRBD2 might be the D (6 bases). Between the trimmed V and J ends, which lost 7 bases and 3 bases, there was a span of 21 bases. This CDR3 comprises 16 residues. Germline-derived CDR1 and CDR2 are SGHRS and YFSETQ.

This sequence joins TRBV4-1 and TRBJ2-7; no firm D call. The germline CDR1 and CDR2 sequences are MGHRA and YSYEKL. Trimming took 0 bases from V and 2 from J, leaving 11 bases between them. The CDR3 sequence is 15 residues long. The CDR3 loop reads CASSQDPLATYEQYF. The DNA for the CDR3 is TGCGCCAGCAGCCAAGACCCTTTAGCTACCTACGAGCAGTACTTC.

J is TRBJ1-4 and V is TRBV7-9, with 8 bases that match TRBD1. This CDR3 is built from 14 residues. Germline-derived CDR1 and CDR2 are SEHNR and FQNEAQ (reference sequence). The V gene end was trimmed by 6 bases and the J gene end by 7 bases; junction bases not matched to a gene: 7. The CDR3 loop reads CASRLDRGSEKLFF. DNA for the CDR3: TGTGCCAGCAGGCTAGACAGGGGAAGTGAAAAACTGTTTTTT.

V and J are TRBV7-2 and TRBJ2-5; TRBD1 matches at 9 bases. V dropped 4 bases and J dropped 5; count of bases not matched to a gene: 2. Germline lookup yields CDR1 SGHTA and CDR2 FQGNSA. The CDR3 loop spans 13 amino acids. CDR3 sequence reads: CASSWDRVETQYF. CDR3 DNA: TGTGCCAGCAGCTGGGACAGGGTGGAGACCCAGTACTTC. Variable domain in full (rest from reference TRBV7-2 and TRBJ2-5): GAGVSQSPSNKVTEKGKDVELRCDPISGHTALYWYRQSLGQGLEFLIYFQGNSAPDKSGLPSDRFSAERTGGSVSTLTIQRTQQEDSAVYLCASSWDRVETQYFGPGTRLLVL.

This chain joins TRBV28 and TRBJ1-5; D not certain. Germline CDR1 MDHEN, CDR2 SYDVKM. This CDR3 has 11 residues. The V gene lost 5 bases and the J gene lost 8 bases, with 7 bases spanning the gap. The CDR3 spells CASSNGEPQHF. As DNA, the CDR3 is TGTGCCAGCAGTAACGGGGAGCCCCAGCATTTT.

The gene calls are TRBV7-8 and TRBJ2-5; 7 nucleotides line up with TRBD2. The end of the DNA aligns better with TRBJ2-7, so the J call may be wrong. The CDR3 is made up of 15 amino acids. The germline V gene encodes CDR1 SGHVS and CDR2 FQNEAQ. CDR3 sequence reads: CASSFEGGPGYEQYF. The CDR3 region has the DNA TGTGCCAGCAGCTTTGAGGGAGGGCCTGGCTACGAGCAGTACTTC.

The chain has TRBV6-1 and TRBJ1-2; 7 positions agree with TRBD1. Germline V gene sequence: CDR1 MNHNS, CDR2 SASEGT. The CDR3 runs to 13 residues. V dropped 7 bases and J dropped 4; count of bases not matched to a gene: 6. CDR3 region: CASIETGAYGYTF. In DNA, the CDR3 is TGTGCCAGCATAGAAACAGGGGCCTATGGCTACACCTTC.

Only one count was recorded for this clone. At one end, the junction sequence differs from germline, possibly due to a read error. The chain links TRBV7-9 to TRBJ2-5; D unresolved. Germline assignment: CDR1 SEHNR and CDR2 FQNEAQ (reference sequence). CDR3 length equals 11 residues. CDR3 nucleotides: TGTTCCAGCAGCTTTAGTCAGGCCCAGTACTTC. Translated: CSSSFSQAQYF.

CDR3 region: CARGTGSVLNYGYTF. The CDR3 DNA follows: TGTGCCAGGGGGACAGGTTCAGTGCTTAACTATGGCTACACCTTC. J is TRBJ1-2 and V is TRBV2; 8 bases are shared with TRBD1. There are 15 residues in the CDR3. Unmatched junction bases numbered 10, after V lost 9 bases and J lost 1 base. Germline-derived CDR1 and CDR2 are SNHLY and FYNNEI.

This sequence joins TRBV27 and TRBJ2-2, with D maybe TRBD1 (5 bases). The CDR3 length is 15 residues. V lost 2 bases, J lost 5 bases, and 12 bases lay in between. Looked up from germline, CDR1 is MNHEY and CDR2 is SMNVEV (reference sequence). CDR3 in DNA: TGTGCCAGCAGTTTAATTCAGGGTGCAACCGGGGAGCTGTTTTTT. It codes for CASSLIQGATGELFF.

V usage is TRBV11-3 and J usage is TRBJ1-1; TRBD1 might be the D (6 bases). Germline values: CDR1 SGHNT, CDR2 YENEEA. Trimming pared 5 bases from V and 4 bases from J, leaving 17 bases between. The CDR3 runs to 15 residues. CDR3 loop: CASSARTAPGTEAFF. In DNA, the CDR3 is TGTGCCAGCAGCGCCCGGACAGCTCCTGGCACTGAAGCTTTCTTT.

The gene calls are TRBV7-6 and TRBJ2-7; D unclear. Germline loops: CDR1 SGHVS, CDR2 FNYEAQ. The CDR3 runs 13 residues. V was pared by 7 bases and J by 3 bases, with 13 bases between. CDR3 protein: CASTPTNSYEQYF. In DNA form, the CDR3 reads TGTGCCAGCACTCCGACAAATAGCTACGAGCAGTACTTC.

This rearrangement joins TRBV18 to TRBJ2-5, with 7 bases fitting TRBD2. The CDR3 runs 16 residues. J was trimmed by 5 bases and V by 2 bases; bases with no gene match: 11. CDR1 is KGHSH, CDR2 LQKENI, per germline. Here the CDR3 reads CASSPASGGRGETQYF. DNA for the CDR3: TGTGCCAGCTCACCAGCTAGCGGAGGGAGAGGGGAGACCCAGTACTTC.

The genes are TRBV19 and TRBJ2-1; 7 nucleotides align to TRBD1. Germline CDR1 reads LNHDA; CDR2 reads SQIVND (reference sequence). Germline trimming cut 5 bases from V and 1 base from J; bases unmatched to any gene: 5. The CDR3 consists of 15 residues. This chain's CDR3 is CASSLDRDSYNEQFF. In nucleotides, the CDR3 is TGTGCCAGTAGTCTTGACAGGGATTCCTACAATGAGCAGTTCTTC. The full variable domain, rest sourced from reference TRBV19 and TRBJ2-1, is DGGITQSPKYLFRKEGQNVTLSCEQNLNHDAMYWYRQDPGQGLRLIYYSQIVNDFQKGDIAEGYSVSREKKESFPLTVTSAQKNPTAFYLCASSLDRDSYNEQFFGPGTRLTVL.

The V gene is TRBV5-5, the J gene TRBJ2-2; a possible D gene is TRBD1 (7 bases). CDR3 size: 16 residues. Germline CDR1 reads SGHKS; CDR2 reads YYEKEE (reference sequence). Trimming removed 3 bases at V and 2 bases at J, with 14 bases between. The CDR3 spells CASSWAGGGNTGELFF. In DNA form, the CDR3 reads TGTGCCAGCAGCTGGGCAGGGGGAGGAAACACCGGGGAGCTGTTTTTT.

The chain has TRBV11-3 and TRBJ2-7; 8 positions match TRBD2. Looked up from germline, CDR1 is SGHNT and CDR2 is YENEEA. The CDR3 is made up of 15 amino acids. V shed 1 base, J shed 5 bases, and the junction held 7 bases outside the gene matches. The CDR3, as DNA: TGTGCCAGCAGCTTAGTTAGCGGGATTAACGACGAGCAGTACTTC. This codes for CASSLVSGINDEQYF.

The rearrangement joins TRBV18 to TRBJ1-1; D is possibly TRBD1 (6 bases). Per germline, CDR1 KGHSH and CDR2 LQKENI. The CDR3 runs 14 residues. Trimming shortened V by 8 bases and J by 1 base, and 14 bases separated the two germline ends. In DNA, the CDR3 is TGTGCCAGCGCGAAGCAGGGGCAGAACACTGAAGCTTTCTTT. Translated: CASAKQGQNTEAFF.

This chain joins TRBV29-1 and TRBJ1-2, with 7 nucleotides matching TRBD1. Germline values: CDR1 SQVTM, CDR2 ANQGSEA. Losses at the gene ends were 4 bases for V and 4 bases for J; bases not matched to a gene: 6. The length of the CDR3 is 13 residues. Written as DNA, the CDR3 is TGCAGCGTTGGTCAGGGGGACGGCTATGGCTACACCTTC. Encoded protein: CSVGQGDGYGYTF.

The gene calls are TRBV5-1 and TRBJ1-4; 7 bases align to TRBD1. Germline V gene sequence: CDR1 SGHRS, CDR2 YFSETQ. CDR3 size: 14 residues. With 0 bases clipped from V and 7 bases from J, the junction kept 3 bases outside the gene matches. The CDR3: CASSLDRGGEKLFF. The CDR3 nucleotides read TGCGCCAGCAGCTTGGACAGGGGAGGTGAAAAACTGTTTTTT.